A selection of T cell receptor beta chains follows, all from one sample in a study of T cell clusters in autoimmune cytopenias. One entry per CDR3 protein, without DNA, is what TCRdb gives after re-calling the multiplex PCR reads. The sample holds about 1,900 distinct CDR3 sequences. Sequencing was done on a sample of peripheral blood. The source of these receptors is a human donor with an autoimmune cytopenia or autoimmune hepatitis (not recorded which). Each CDR3 is given with its conserved first and last residue. A row's size may be missing; if present it is once, few, many or a size class.

length	V	J	size	CDR3
13	TRBV19	TRBJ1-5	medium-sized	CASRDLGVQPQHF
12	TRBV19	TRBJ1-2	medium-sized	CASSPRGIDYTF
14	TRBV30	TRBJ2-5	medium-sized	CAWTGTSSGGTQYF
15	TRBV5-1	TRBJ2-6	medium-sized	CASSPTDSGANVLTF
15	TRBV15	TRBJ2-7	medium-sized	CATSRDPGGLDEQYF
15	TRBV27	TRBJ1-2	medium-sized	CASSSLWDRAYGYTF
15	TRBV7-6	TRBJ1-4	medium-sized	CASSLERGFNEKLFF
14	TRBV12-3/TRBV12-4	TRBJ1-1	medium-sized	CASRVQGLNTEAFF
15	TRBV6-5	TRBJ1-6	medium-sized	CASSATGTGESPLHF
13	TRBV12-3/TRBV12-4	TRBJ1-2	NA	CASSFEGAFGYTF
14	TRBV19	TRBJ2-7	medium-sized	CASSGAGGLYEQYF
13	TRBV15	TRBJ1-2	medium-sized	CATSRDRGHGYTF
15	TRBV29-1	TRBJ1-2	medium-sized	CSVLSPRELDYGYTF
15	TRBV12-3/TRBV12-4	TRBJ2-3	medium-sized	CASSFGGERTDTQYF
14	TRBV30	TRBJ2-3	medium-sized	CAWRPGPAGDTQYF
18	TRBV30	TRBJ1-5	medium-sized	CAWSPPGAPMFSNQPQHF
14	TRBV12-3/TRBV12-4	TRBJ2-2	medium-sized	CASPGPGAAGELFF
16	TRBV27	TRBJ2-6	medium-sized	CASSSSDGSGANVLTF
17	TRBV27	TRBJ1-6	medium-sized	CASSPRGGRAYNSPLHF
14	TRBV30	TRBJ2-3	medium-sized	CACSTVGSTDTQYF
13	TRBV20-1	TRBJ2-1	medium-sized	CSSLGLLYNEQFF
15	TRBV27	TRBJ1-5	medium-sized	CASRILMDSNQPQHF
14	TRBV6-1	TRBJ2-5	medium-sized	CASREGTSGETQYF
14	TRBV19	TRBJ2-3	medium-sized	CASRAGHSTDTQYF
13	TRBV18	TRBJ1-1	NA	CASSPRGNTEAFF
15	TRBV19	TRBJ1-1	NA	CASSMDRGRNTEAFF